Given below is one T cell receptor beta chain in context. Study processing details: By means of reference gene primer amplification, nucleated cell counts were estimated. Sequenced by immunoSEQ multiplex PCR; TCRdb stores in-frame clones only, minus some. The V and J calls and clone size were taken over from that table, and D and trimming were inferred from the DNA. Of fewer than 40,000 clones listed, 89% were seen once; the top ten hold more than 0.45%. This specimen belongs to a study of blood T cell repertoires in COVID-19. Study context: Sites across the United States, Italy and Spain contributed samples from acute and convalescent COVID-19. Sample material is recorded as cDNA or gDNA derived from T cells, B-cell-depleted T cells, or PBMCs.

This CDR3 region has 13 residues. The germline gives CDR1 MNHEY, CDR2 SVGEGT. V was clipped by 5 bases and J by 1 base, with 7 bases between them. This chain joins TRBV6-2 or TRBV6-3 and TRBJ2-3; D gene unclear. This clonotype originated in a woman between 40 and 50 years old with active or convalescent COVID-19. The sample taken for sequencing was peripheral blood. The CDR3 spells CASSAARTDTQYF. As DNA, the CDR3 is TGTGCCAGCAGTGCGGCCCGCACAGATACGCAGTATTTT.